This TCR beta chain derives from a study of T cells in Graves' hyperthyroidism and ophthalmopathy. There were TCR beta CDR3 regions amplified from RNA transcripts. Primed by the HTBI set, a first-round RT-PCR was run on the TCR CDR3. TCRdb fed the multiplex PCR reads into MiXCR, producing one record per CDR3 protein. The sample holds roughly 290,000 distinct CDR3 sequences, roughly 14% seen once. This clonotype appeared many times. Each patient was aged 18 to 65 and had newly diagnosed hyperthyroidism of under 2 months' duration. It was at first hyperthyroidism diagnosis, before any ophthalmopathy symptoms, that the blood sample was taken. The CDR3 is 14 amino acids. Per germline, CDR1 MNHEY and CDR2 SMNVEV (reference sequence). The V and J ends lost 6 bases and 5 bases, in that order; junction bases with no gene match: 5.

The clonotype was recovered from a woman aged 30 to 39 with Graves' hyperthyroidism that later progressed to Graves' ophthalmopathy. The sample was blood. The chain employs TRBV27 and TRBJ2-2, with 8 bases matching TRBD1. Written as DNA, the CDR3 is TGTGCCAGCAGGGCCGGACAGGGAACCGGGGAGCTGTTTTTT. Residues: CASRAGQGTGELFF.